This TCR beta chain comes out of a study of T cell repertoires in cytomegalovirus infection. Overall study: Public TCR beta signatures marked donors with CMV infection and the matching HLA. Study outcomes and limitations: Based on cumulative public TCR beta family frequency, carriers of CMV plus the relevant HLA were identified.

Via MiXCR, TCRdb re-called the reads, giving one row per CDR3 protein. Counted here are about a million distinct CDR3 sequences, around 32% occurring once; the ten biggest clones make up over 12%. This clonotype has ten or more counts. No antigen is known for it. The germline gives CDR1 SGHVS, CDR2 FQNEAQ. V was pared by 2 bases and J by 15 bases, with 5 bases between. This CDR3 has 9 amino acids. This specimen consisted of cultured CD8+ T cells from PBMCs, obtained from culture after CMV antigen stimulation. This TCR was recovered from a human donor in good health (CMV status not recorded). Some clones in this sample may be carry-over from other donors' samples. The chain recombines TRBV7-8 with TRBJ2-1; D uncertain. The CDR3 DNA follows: TGTGCCAGCAGCTTAATGAGGTTCTTC. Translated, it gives CASSLMRFF.